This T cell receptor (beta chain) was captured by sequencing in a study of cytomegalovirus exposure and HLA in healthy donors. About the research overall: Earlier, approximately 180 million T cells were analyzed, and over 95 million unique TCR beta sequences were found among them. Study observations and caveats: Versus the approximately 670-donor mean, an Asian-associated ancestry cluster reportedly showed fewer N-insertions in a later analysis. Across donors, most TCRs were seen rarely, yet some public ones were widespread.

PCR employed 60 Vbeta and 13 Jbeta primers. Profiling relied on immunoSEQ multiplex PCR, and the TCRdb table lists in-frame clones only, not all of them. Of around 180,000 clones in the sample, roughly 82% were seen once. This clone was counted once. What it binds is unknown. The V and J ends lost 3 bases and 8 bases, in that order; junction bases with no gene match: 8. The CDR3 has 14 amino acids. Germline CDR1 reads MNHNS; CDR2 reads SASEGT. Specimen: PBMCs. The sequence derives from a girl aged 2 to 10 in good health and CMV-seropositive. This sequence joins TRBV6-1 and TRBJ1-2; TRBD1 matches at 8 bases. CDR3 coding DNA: TGTGCCAGCAGTGACGCGACAGGGGCGGGGGGCTACACCTTC. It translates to CASSDATGAGGYTF.